This T cell receptor beta chain stems from a study of CXCR3-negative and CXCR3-positive naive CD8 T cells (dated by TCRdb to the late 2010s). Study-level background: About 135 million TRB reads were obtained in total, roughly 1.5 +/- 0.3 million reads per library. The diversity and physicochemical repertoire analyses included 11 donors pooled from two independent experiments. Naive subsets from about 5 donors and memory cells from 3 donors were included in the TRBV-TRBJ cluster analysis.

Instrument used: NextSeq 550. The Human TCR Profiling Kit (MiLaboratory) was used to prepare UMI-labeled 5' RACE TRB cDNA libraries. cDNA synthesis used the entire amount of extracted RNA, and PCR amplification then used the entire amount of cDNA produced. The libraries were made side by side, with each library going through the same number of PCR cycles. The authors' analysis ran thus. With a requirement of at least two reads per UMI, MIGEC and MiXCR extracted about 50,000 +/- 10,000 unique UMI-labeled TRB cDNA molecules per library. On average, each library contained 40,000 +/- 10,000 functional in-frame TRB CDR3 nucleotide clonotypes without stop codons. After downsampling to 5000 UMI-labeled TRB molecules per sample, diversity metrics such as normalized Shannon-Wiener and Chao1 were calculated in VDJtools. VDJtools was used to calculate clonotype-size-weighted physicochemical properties of the central five CDR3 residues, namely interaction energy, strength, volume and Kidera factor 4. Each CDR3 protein sequence appears as one entry after TCRdb reprocessed the reads, and no DNA is included. These V and J calls are TCRdb output, not the study's own analysis. This sample's table carries approximately 56,000 distinct CDR3 sequences. The ten largest clones capture 20% to 25% of the sample.

On the study overall, not on this receptor specifically: TRBV-TRBJ usage was similar between naive CXCR3-negative and CXCR3-positive cells from the same donor, while memory cells showed distinct patterns. Surface CD5, linked to self-reactivity in mice, was comparable between naive subsets; TCR interaction strength was therefore also inferred from TRB CDR3 physicochemical properties. Comparably high repertoire diversity was found in both naive subsets, whereas much lower repertoire diversity was found in memory CD8+ T cells. Freshly isolated PBMCs were used for most assays because CXCR3 expression partially decreased after cryopreservation.

In regard to this clonotype: It lacks a known antigen.

Each CD8+ T cell subset was flow-sorted in triplicate, with 250,000 to 350,000 cells per subset placed directly into RLT lysis buffer. Standard density gradient centrifugation was used to isolate peripheral blood mononuclear cells from buffy coats. Total RNA was extracted from sorted cells using an RNeasy Mini Kit. The sequenced material came from memory CD8+ T cells from blood. According to the study, the label for this sample's cell subset or site signals: conventional CD8+ memory T cells (TMEM), sorted as controls. The clonotype comes from a human donor in good health. Some clones in this sample may be carry-over from other donors' samples.

For the CDR3, the sequence is CASSRAALAGGSHTQYF. The chain was built from TRBV14 and TRBJ2-3; the TRBD2 assignment by TCRdb is unverifiable without DNA. The germline V gene sets CDR1 to SGHDN and CDR2 to FVKESK. From cysteine to phenylalanine, the CDR3 is 17 amino acids long. Only the protein is on record.